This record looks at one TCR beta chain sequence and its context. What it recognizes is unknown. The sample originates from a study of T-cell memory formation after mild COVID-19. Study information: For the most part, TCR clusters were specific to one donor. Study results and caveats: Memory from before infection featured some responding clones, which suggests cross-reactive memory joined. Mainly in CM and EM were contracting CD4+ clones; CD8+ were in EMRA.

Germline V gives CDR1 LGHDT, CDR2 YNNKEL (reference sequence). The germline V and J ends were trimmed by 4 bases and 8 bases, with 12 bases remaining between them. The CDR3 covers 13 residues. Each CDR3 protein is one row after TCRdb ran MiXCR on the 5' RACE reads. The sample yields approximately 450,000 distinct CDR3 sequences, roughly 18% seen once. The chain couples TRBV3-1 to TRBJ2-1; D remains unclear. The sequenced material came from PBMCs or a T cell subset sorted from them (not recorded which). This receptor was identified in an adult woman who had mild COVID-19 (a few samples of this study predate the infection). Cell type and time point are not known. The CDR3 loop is CASSLAPIDEQFF. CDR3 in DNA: TGTGCCAGCAGCCTCGCCCCCATCGATGAGCAGTTCTTC.